These 31 T cell receptor beta chains share one sample of origin, sequenced in a study of cytomegalovirus exposure and HLA in healthy donors. PCR amplification relied on 60 Vbeta primers (plus 13 Jbeta primers). The table came from immunoSEQ multiplex PCR; TCRdb's copy has only in-frame clones and leaves some out. Of roughly 150,000 clones listed, around 86% are singletons. Specimen: PBMCs. The receptor set was obtained from a male donor in good health and CMV-seronegative.

V and J are TRBV19 and TRBJ1-5; D is ambiguous. Trimming removed 2 bases from V and 0 bases from J, with 5 bases in between. The germline CDR1 and CDR2 sequences are LNHDA and SQIVND (reference sequence). This CDR3 has 14 amino acids. CDR3 nucleotides: TGTGCCAGTAGTATACTAGATAGCAATCAGCCCCAGCATTTT. Translation: CASSILDSNQPQHF.

The chain joins TRBV27 to TRBJ2-7; possible D gene TRBD1, 5 bases. CDR1 and CDR2 from the germline V gene are MNHEY and SMNVEV (reference sequence). This CDR3 is built from 13 residues. V lost 6 bases and J 3 bases, leaving 12 bases between the germline ends. The CDR3 loop is CASSVGANYEQYF. The CDR3 DNA is TGTGCCAGCAGCGTTGGGGCTAACTACGAGCAGTACTTC.

The chain employs TRBV5-1 and TRBJ1-3; D gene uncertain. CDR3 length: 17 residues. V dropped 3 bases and J dropped 0 bases, with 16 bases sitting between them. The germline V gene has CDR1 SGHRS and CDR2 YFSETQ. The CDR3 nucleotides are TGCGCCAGCAGCTCCCAGGTTGGGCTACGCTCTGGAAACACCATATATTTT. It yields the protein CASSSQVGLRSGNTIYF. Using reference TRBV5-1 and TRBJ1-3 for the parts outside the CDR3, the full variable domain is KAGVTQTPRYLIKTRGQQVTLSCSPISGHRSVSWYQQTPGQGLQFLFEYFSETQRNKGNFPGRFSGRQFSNSRSEMNVSTLELGDSALYLCASSSQVGLRSGNTIYFGEGSWLTVV.

The chain employs TRBV6-5 and TRBJ1-2, with D tentatively TRBD1 (6 bases). Trimming left V 4 bases short and J 7 bases short, with 22 bases between. The V gene's germline CDR1 is MNHEY and CDR2 SVGAGI. The CDR3 length is 16 residues. CDR3: CASSSSRSQGYFGYTF. The DNA for the CDR3 is TGTGCCAGCAGTTCCTCTAGGTCTCAGGGGTACTTTGGCTACACCTTC.

The chain links TRBV19 to TRBJ2-2; a weak D match, TRBD2 (6 bases). CDR3 length: 15 residues. Germline CDR1 and CDR2: LNHDA and SQIVND (reference sequence). Between the trimmed V and J ends, which lost 5 bases and 4 bases, there was a span of 14 bases. The CDR3: CASSPTSSFTGELFF. Written as DNA, the CDR3 is TGTGCCAGTAGTCCTACTAGCTCCTTCACCGGGGAGCTGTTTTTT.

The J gene is TRBJ2-1, the V gene TRBV5-4; maybe TRBD2 (5 bases). The germline V gene has CDR1 SGHNT and CDR2 YYREEE (reference sequence). V gave up 4 bases and J gave up 9 bases, with 17 bases separating them. This CDR3 spans 14 amino acids. DNA for the CDR3: TGTGCCAGCAGCACGCGGCTAGCTGGCGGTGAGCAGTTCTTC. This gives the protein CASSTRLAGGEQFF.

The CDR3 DNA follows: TGTGCCATCAGTTCCTCGGAGGGGAGCAGGGAGCTGTTTTTT. This sequence encodes CAISSSEGSRELFF. The chain joins TRBV10-3 to TRBJ2-2; possibly TRBD2 for D (6 bases). The ends were cut back, 5 bases at V and 9 bases at J, with 16 bases in the middle. The germline gives CDR1 ENHRY, CDR2 SYGVKD. The CDR3 is 14 residues long.

The chain links TRBV5-8 to TRBJ2-7; 9 bases line up with TRBD2. V shed 0 bases and J 7 bases; nucleotides not matched to a gene: 11. The length of the CDR3 is 16 residues. Germline lookup yields CDR1 SGHTS and CDR2 YDEGEE. The CDR3 loop reads CASSLDLAGSIREQYF. The DNA of the CDR3 is TGTGCCAGCAGCTTGGATCTAGCGGGGTCAATACGGGAGCAGTACTTC. The complete variable domain, with remaining parts taken from reference TRBV5-8 and TRBJ2-7, reads EAGVTQSPTHLIKTRGQQATLRCSPISGHTSVYWYQQALGLGLQFLLWYDEGEERNRGNFPPRFSGRQFPNYSSELNVNALELEDSALYLCASSLDLAGSIREQYFGPGTRLTVT.

The J gene is TRBJ1-3, the V gene TRBV7-8, with 9 positions matching TRBD1. Germline V gives CDR1 SGHVS, CDR2 FQNEAQ. V shed 5 bases, J shed 4 bases, and the junction held 6 bases outside the gene matches. This CDR3 has 15 amino acids. The CDR3: CASSQTDRGGNTIYF. The CDR3 DNA follows: TGTGCCAGCAGCCAAACGGACAGGGGAGGAAACACCATATATTTT.

The chain is built from TRBV29-1 and TRBJ2-7, with D tentatively TRBD1 (5 bases). V lost 0 bases to trimming and J lost 6 bases, with 12 bases between them. This CDR3 spans 13 amino acids. Germline CDR1 and CDR2: SQVTM and ANQGSEA. The CDR3 protein is CSVEDQGASEQYF. Here the CDR3 DNA reads TGCAGCGTTGAAGATCAAGGGGCGAGCGAGCAGTACTTC.

The chain recombines TRBV7-2 with TRBJ1-5; D is ambiguous. Trimming left V 1 base short and J 3 bases short, with 13 bases between. Looked up from germline, CDR1 is SGHTA and CDR2 is FQGNSA. This CDR3 comprises 16 residues. The CDR3 reads CASSLVAGGSNQPQHF. The CDR3, as DNA: TGTGCCAGCAGCTTAGTCGCCGGAGGCTCCAATCAGCCCCAGCATTTT.

This chain uses TRBV19 with TRBJ1-6, with 9 bases matching TRBD1. The CDR3 totals 15 residues. J was trimmed by 11 bases and V by 6 bases; bases with no gene match: 11. Germline V lookup: CDR1 LNHDA, CDR2 SQIVND (reference sequence). The CDR3: CASRPGQGVFTPLHF. CDR3 coding DNA: TGTGCCAGTAGACCGGGACAGGGTGTTTTTACACCCCTCCACTTT.

The genes are TRBV18 and TRBJ1-2; TRBD1 agrees at 11 bases. After removal of 4 bases from V and 2 bases from J, the junction contained 6 bases not matched to a gene. The germline V gene encodes CDR1 KGHSH and CDR2 LQKENI. The CDR3 runs 16 residues. As DNA, the CDR3 is TGTGCCAGCTCACGGGGACAGGGGGTCCGCAACTATGGCTACACCTTC. Translating gives CASSRGQGVRNYGYTF.

V and J are TRBV7-6 and TRBJ1-2, with TRBD1 as a possible D gene (6 bases). Germline CDR1 SGHVS, CDR2 FNYEAQ. V dropped 2 bases and J dropped 6 bases, with 10 bases sitting between them. The CDR3 consists of 13 residues. CDR3 sequence: CASSLRTGNGYTF. The CDR3 DNA reads as TGTGCCAGCAGCTTACGAACAGGGAATGGCTACACCTTC.

The gene calls are TRBV5-1 and TRBJ2-3; 12 bases line up with TRBD2. The CDR3 loop spans 17 amino acids. J gave up 0 bases and V 3 bases, and 5 bases lay outside the gene matches. Germline V gene lookup returns CDR1 SGHRS and CDR2 YFSETQ. CDR3 nucleotide sequence: TGCGCCAGCAGCTCGCGGACTAGCGGGGTGAGCACAGATACGCAGTATTTT. Amino acid sequence: CASSSRTSGVSTDTQYF.

This rearrangement joins TRBV18 to TRBJ1-2; TRBD1 might be the D (5 bases). This CDR3 is 15 amino acids long. V lost 0 bases to trimming and J lost 4 bases, with 12 bases between them. Looked up from germline, CDR1 is KGHSH and CDR2 is LQKENI. This CDR3 reads CASSPPNRLTYGYTF. CDR3 DNA: TGTGCCAGCTCACCACCGAACAGGCTAACCTATGGCTACACCTTC.

This clone came up once. The chain links TRBV19 to TRBJ1-2, with D perhaps TRBD1 (5 bases). The CDR3 extends over 13 amino acids. CDR1 is LNHDA and CDR2 is SQIVND in the germline V gene (reference sequence). V was clipped by 6 bases and J by 4 bases, with 12 bases between them. CDR3 loop: CASRLDKGYGYTF. Here the CDR3 DNA reads TGTGCCAGTAGACTGGACAAGGGCTATGGCTACACCTTC.

In this sample, this clone turned up a few times. CDR3 sequence (DNA): TGCGCCAGCAGCTTGAGCGGGGGGGCTTACAATGAGCAGTTCTTC. Protein sequence: CASSLSGGAYNEQFF. The chain couples TRBV5-1 to TRBJ2-1; 10 nucleotides match TRBD2. CDR1 and CDR2 from the germline V gene are SGHRS and YFSETQ. Trimming took 1 base from V and 4 from J; bases not matched to a gene: 2. The CDR3 extends over 15 amino acids.

The gene calls are TRBV4-3 and TRBJ2-6; 7 bases align to TRBD1. The CDR3 spans 18 residues. J lost 0 bases, V lost 0 bases, and 5 bases had no gene match. The germline CDR1 and CDR2 sequences are LGHNA and YSLEER. The chain's CDR3 is CASSQDLGGVSGANVLTF. In DNA, the CDR3 is TGCGCCAGCAGCCAAGATCTAGGGGGCGTCTCTGGGGCCAACGTCCTGACTTTC.

V and J are TRBV10-3 and TRBJ1-6; D remains unclear. The CDR3 contains 16 residues. The ends were cut back, 10 bases at V and 6 bases at J, with 22 bases in the middle. Germline V gives CDR1 ENHRY, CDR2 SYGVKD. CDR3 nucleotides: TGTGCCACCCAGGTCGCAGCCTGGGCTCCTAATTCACCCCTCCACTTT. Protein: CATQVAAWAPNSPLHF.

The CDR3 nucleotides are TGTGCCAGCAGTGACGGGACTTTTGAAAAACTGTTTTTT. Encoded protein: CASSDGTFEKLFF. V is TRBV2 and J is TRBJ1-4; perhaps TRBD1 as D (5 bases). The CDR3 is made up of 13 amino acids. Germline loops: CDR1 SNHLY, CDR2 FYNNEI. V was pared by 3 bases and J by 7 bases, with 9 bases between.

The J gene is TRBJ2-2, the V gene TRBV7-9; the D is unclear. The CDR3 sequence is 14 residues long. Germline V CDR1 and CDR2: SEHNR, FQNEAQ (reference sequence). Trimming removed 5 bases from V and 6 bases from J, with 13 bases in between. The chain's CDR3 is CASSPYNFPGELFF. The DNA of the CDR3 is TGTGCCAGCAGCCCCTATAATTTTCCCGGGGAGCTGTTTTTT.

The chain employs TRBV6-5 and TRBJ2-1, with 7 bases that match TRBD1. V lost 5 bases and J lost 6; bases outside the gene matches: 10. There are 15 residues in the CDR3. Per germline, CDR1 MNHEY and CDR2 SVGAGI. CDR3 sequence: CASSRQGPGPNEQFF. CDR3 bases: TGTGCCAGCAGTCGACAGGGTCCCGGTCCCAATGAGCAGTTCTTC.

This sequence joins TRBV5-1 and TRBJ1-5; 8 bases fit TRBD1. The CDR3 extends over 15 amino acids. V dropped 4 bases and J dropped 3; count of bases not matched to a gene: 6. The germline V gene has CDR1 SGHRS and CDR2 YFSETQ. CDR3 nucleotides: TGCGCCAGCAGCCATTCGGGACAGGACAATCAGCCCCAGCATTTT. Its protein product is CASSHSGQDNQPQHF.

This rearrangement joins TRBV5-1 to TRBJ1-6, with 7 bases matching TRBD1. The V gene end was trimmed by 3 bases and the J gene end by 7 bases; junction bases not matched to a gene: 4. The germline CDR1 and CDR2 sequences are SGHRS and YFSETQ. This CDR3 is built from 14 residues. CDR3 in amino acids: CASSSGQPNSPLHF. For the CDR3, the DNA is TGCGCCAGCAGCTCGGGACAGCCCAATTCACCCCTCCACTTT.

V gene TRBV10-3 combines with J gene TRBJ1-4, with D hard to call. The germline CDR1 and CDR2 sequences are ENHRY and SYGVKD. The V end was cut by 6 bases, the J end by 8 bases, with 25 bases between. This CDR3 contains 17 residues. The CDR3 region has the DNA TGTGCCATCAGCCGGAGCCTCTACACCTCCGGTCTGGAAAAACTGTTTTTT. Residues: CAISRSLYTSGLEKLFF.

The chain has TRBV6-5 and TRBJ2-3; tentatively, D is TRBD2 (5 bases). The CDR3 has 14 residues. V lost 7 bases, J lost 0 bases, and 11 bases lay in between. CDR1 and CDR2 from the germline V gene are MNHEY and SVGAGI. This CDR3 reads CASTTTQSTDTQYF. CDR3 sequence (DNA): TGTGCCAGCACGACTACTCAAAGCACAGATACGCAGTATTTT.

CDR3 sequence (DNA): TGTGCCAGCAGCTCGGCCCTCAGGGGAAGGCCCTACGAGCAGTACTTC. Encoded protein: CASSSALRGRPYEQYF. The chain uses TRBV7-6 and TRBJ2-7, with a tentative D call TRBD1 (6 bases). Trimming stripped 4 bases from V and 2 bases from J, with 18 bases between. The germline gives CDR1 SGHVS, CDR2 FNYEAQ. The CDR3 is 16 amino acids.

The V and J genes are TRBV11-3 and TRBJ2-1; a weak D match, TRBD1 (6 bases). Trimming cost V 6 bases and J 0 bases, with 15 bases left between them. The germline gives CDR1 SGHNT, CDR2 YENEEA. The length of the CDR3 is 16 residues. CDR3 DNA: TGTGCCAGCAGTCTAGACGGGACACGCTCCTACAATGAGCAGTTCTTC. Protein: CASSLDGTRSYNEQFF.

In this sample, this clone turned up once. The genes are TRBV5-1 and TRBJ2-6; unclear D gene. The CDR3 totals 15 residues. In germline, CDR1 is SGHRS, CDR2 YFSETQ. V lost 4 bases and J 0 bases, leaving 8 bases between the germline ends. CDR3 loop: CASSDKSSGANVLTF. For the CDR3, the DNA is TGCGCCAGCAGCGACAAGAGCTCTGGGGCCAACGTCCTGACTTTC.

This clone was seen more than once but under ten times. This sequence joins TRBV5-1 and TRBJ1-1; TRBD1 aligns across 7 bases. Germline loops: CDR1 SGHRS, CDR2 YFSETQ. This CDR3 contains 16 residues. V lost 4 bases and J lost 0; bases outside the gene matches: 9. CDR3 in amino acids: CASSIRQGIMNTEAFF. The CDR3 DNA is TGCGCCAGCAGCATCCGACAGGGCATCATGAACACTGAAGCTTTCTTT.